This T cell receptor beta chain was recovered during a study of T cell responses to AZD1222 COVID-19 vaccine. Study information: Pooling was applied to second doses at about 4 or about 12 weeks. The study, taken as a whole, reports: Just six AZD1222 recipients tested seropositive at baseline.

Concerning this clone: Its antigen is currently unknown.

TCRdb keeps only in-frame clones here, not all; method: immunoSEQ multiplex PCR. The repertoire has approximately 180,000 clones, more than 80% of them found once; the top ten carry about 6.1%. The origin of this receptor is an adult in good health. Sample: peripheral blood, taken on day 0 of AZD1222 vaccination.

The CDR3 spells CASIKQGSSYNSPLHF. In nucleotides, the CDR3 is TGTGCCAGCATTAAACAGGGGAGCTCCTATAATTCACCCCTCCACTTT. The J gene is TRBJ1-6, the V gene TRBV28; 7 bases match TRBD1. V trimming: 7 bases; J trimming: 0 bases; junction bases outside the gene matches: 6. CDR1 is MDHEN, CDR2 SYDVKM, per germline. The CDR3 covers 16 residues.